Listed below are T cell receptor beta chains from one sample, sequenced in a study of cytomegalovirus exposure and HLA in healthy donors. The repertoire was sequenced with immunoSEQ multiplex PCR; TCRdb's copy has only in-frame clones and lacks some. The data hold 55,000 to 75,000 clones, with around 62% observed a single time. The sequencing input was PBMCs. All receptors come from a man between 40 and 49 years old in good health and CMV-seropositive. CDR3s include the opening cysteine and the closing phenylalanine or tryptophan. The D gene is left open where the match is weak. Rows give clone size only sometimes, using once, few, many, or a class for an expanded clone.

clone size: NA
D gene: NA
V gene: TRBV21-1
J gene: TRBJ2-7
CDR3 DNA: TGTGCCAGCTCCAGGGAGGTTCAACCCTACGAGCAGTACTTC
CDR3 protein: CASSREVQPYEQYF

clone size: NA
D gene: TRBD2
V gene: TRBV6-4
J gene: TRBJ2-1
CDR3 DNA: TGTGCCAGCAGTGACGGTGGTAGCGGGAACAATGAGCAGTTCTTC
CDR3 protein: CASSDGGSGNNEQFF

clone size: once
D gene: NA
V gene: TRBV4-1
J gene: TRBJ2-7
CDR3 DNA: TGCGCCAGCAGCCAAGCTCCGACACTCCCTCCCTACGAGCAGTACTTC
CDR3 protein: CASSQAPTLPPYEQYF

clone size: NA
D gene: NA
V gene: TRBV5-1
J gene: TRBJ1-1
CDR3 DNA: TGCGCCAGCAGCTTGGTACAGATGAACACTGAAGCTTTCTTT
CDR3 protein: CASSLVQMNTEAFF

clone size: NA
D gene: NA
V gene: TRBV4-2
J gene: TRBJ2-3
CDR3 DNA: TGTGCCAGCAGCCAAGTCCGGGACTTGGGATGGGGGAATACGCAGTATTTT
CDR3 protein: CASSQVRDLGWGNTQYF

clone size: once
D gene: NA
V gene: TRBV9
J gene: TRBJ1-3
CDR3 DNA: TGTGCCAGCAGCGCCACAGGCACCGGAAACACCATATATTTT
CDR3 protein: CASSATGTGNTIYF

clone size: NA
D gene: NA
V gene: TRBV7-2
J gene: TRBJ2-2
CDR3 DNA: TGTGCCAGCAGCTTCAGGGTAGGCGGGGAGCTGTTTTTT
CDR3 protein: CASSFRVGGELFF

clone size: NA
D gene: NA
V gene: TRBV7-2
J gene: TRBJ1-2
CDR3 DNA: TGTGCCAGCAGCCCCTGGGGGGGGGATGGCTACACCTTC
CDR3 protein: CASSPWGGDGYTF

clone size: NA
D gene: NA
V gene: TRBV7-6
J gene: TRBJ2-1
CDR3 DNA: TGTGCCAGCAGCTCAACTCTAGGTTCTGGTGAGCAGTTCTTC
CDR3 protein: CASSSTLGSGEQFF

clone size: NA
D gene: NA
V gene: TRBV19
J gene: TRBJ1-4
CDR3 DNA: TGTGCCAGTAGTATCTTTGGGAGAGAAAAACTGTTTTTT
CDR3 protein: CASSIFGREKLFF

clone size: medium-sized
D gene: NA
V gene: TRBV5-4
J gene: TRBJ2-7
CDR3 DNA: TGTGCCAGCAGCCCCGGAGGGGGCCGCTACGAGCAGTACTTC
CDR3 protein: CASSPGGGRYEQYF

clone size: NA
D gene: TRBD1
V gene: TRBV19
J gene: TRBJ2-5
CDR3 DNA: TGTGCCAGTAGCATCGACAGGGGTGTTGGGGAGACCCAGTACTTC
CDR3 protein: CASSIDRGVGETQYF

clone size: NA
D gene: NA
V gene: TRBV21-1
J gene: TRBJ2-2
CDR3 DNA: TGTGCCAGCAGCCCCCGGACAGTAACTTCGAGAGGGGAGCTGTTTTTT
CDR3 protein: CASSPRTVTSRGELFF

clone size: NA
D gene: NA
V gene: TRBV5-4
J gene: TRBJ2-1
CDR3 DNA: TGTGCCAGCAGCATGCAAGGGGGAAATGAGCAGTTCTTC
CDR3 protein: CASSMQGGNEQFF

clone size: once
D gene: TRBD1
V gene: TRBV7-8
J gene: TRBJ2-1
CDR3 DNA: TGTGCCAGCAGCCTAAATGCCGGGACAGGGGGCTTGGGGAATGAGCAGTTCTTC
CDR3 protein: CASSLNAGTGGLGNEQFF

clone size: NA
D gene: NA
V gene: TRBV7-6
J gene: TRBJ1-2
CDR3 DNA: TGTGCCAGCAGCTTAGGGGGCCAGGGAAACTATGGCTACACCTTC
CDR3 protein: CASSLGGQGNYGYTF

clone size: few
D gene: NA
V gene: TRBV19
J gene: TRBJ2-6
CDR3 DNA: TGTGCCAGTAGCAGTACGGGGGGCCCCAGGGTCTCTGGGGCCAACGTCCTGACTTTC
CDR3 protein: CASSSTGGPRVSGANVLTF

clone size: NA
D gene: TRBD1
V gene: TRBV6-5
J gene: TRBJ2-7
CDR3 DNA: TGTGCCAGCAGTTATGACCGGGACAGGGCTGGTGAGCAGTACTTC
CDR3 protein: CASSYDRDRAGEQYF

clone size: NA
D gene: NA
V gene: TRBV4-3
J gene: TRBJ2-1
CDR3 DNA: TGCGCCAGCAGCCCACGTACCGGGACAACCTACAATGAGCAGTTCTTC
CDR3 protein: CASSPRTGTTYNEQFF

clone size: NA
D gene: NA
V gene: TRBV4-2
J gene: TRBJ2-7
CDR3 DNA: TGTGCCAGCAGCCAGGTGGGAGGATCCCAAACTCCCTACGAGCAGTACTTC
CDR3 protein: CASSQVGGSQTPYEQYF

clone size: NA
D gene: NA
V gene: TRBV7-9
J gene: TRBJ1-3
CDR3 DNA: TGTGCCAGCACCTCGGGCAGGGCTGGAAACACCATATATTTT
CDR3 protein: CASTSGRAGNTIYF

clone size: NA
D gene: TRBD2
V gene: TRBV6-5
J gene: TRBJ2-3
CDR3 DNA: TGTGCCAGCAGTAGTAGCGGGGATACGCAGTATTTT
CDR3 protein: CASSSSGDTQYF

clone size: NA
D gene: NA
V gene: TRBV30
J gene: TRBJ2-4
CDR3 DNA: TGTGCCTGGAGTGGACAGTCCCATTACGCCAAAAACATTCAGTACTTC
CDR3 protein: CAWSGQSHYAKNIQYF

clone size: many
D gene: TRBD1
V gene: TRBV30
J gene: TRBJ1-2
CDR3 DNA: TGTGCCTGCGTTGGGACAGCCACTAACTATGGCTACACCTTC
CDR3 protein: CACVGTATNYGYTF

clone size: NA
D gene: TRBD1
V gene: TRBV7-2
J gene: TRBJ2-7
CDR3 DNA: TGTGCCAGCAGCTTAGCCGGGACAGGGGGCTTCTACGAGCAGTACTTC
CDR3 protein: CASSLAGTGGFYEQYF

clone size: NA
D gene: TRBD1
V gene: TRBV28
J gene: TRBJ2-2
CDR3 DNA: TGTGCCAGCAGCCTAATAGGGACAGGGGACACCGGGGAGCTGTTTTTT
CDR3 protein: CASSLIGTGDTGELFF

clone size: NA
D gene: NA
V gene: TRBV5-1
J gene: TRBJ2-3
CDR3 DNA: TGCGCCAGCAGCTTAGCCGGTGGAGGAGATACGCAGTATTTT
CDR3 protein: CASSLAGGGDTQYF

clone size: few
D gene: NA
V gene: TRBV21-1
J gene: TRBJ2-5
CDR3 DNA: TGTGCCAGCATCTCCGGACAAATCCCCTCCAGGACCCAGTACTTC
CDR3 protein: CASISGQIPSRTQYF